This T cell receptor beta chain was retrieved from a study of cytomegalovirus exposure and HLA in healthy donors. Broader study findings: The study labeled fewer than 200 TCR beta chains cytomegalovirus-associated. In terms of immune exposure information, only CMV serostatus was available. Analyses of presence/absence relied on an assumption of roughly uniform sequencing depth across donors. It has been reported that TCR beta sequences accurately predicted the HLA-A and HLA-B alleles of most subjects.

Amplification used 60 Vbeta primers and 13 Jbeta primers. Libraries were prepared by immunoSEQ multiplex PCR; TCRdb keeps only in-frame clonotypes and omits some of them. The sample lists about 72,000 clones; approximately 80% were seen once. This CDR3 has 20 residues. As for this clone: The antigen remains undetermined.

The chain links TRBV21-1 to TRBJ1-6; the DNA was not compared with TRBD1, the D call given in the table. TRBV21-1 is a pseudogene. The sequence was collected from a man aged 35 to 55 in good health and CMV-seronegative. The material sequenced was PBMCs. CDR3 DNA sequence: TGTGCCAGCAGCATGGAGGGGAGACAGGGGTTCCCCCGTGAGCATTCACCCCTCCACTTT. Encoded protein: CASSMEGRQGFPREHSPLHF.